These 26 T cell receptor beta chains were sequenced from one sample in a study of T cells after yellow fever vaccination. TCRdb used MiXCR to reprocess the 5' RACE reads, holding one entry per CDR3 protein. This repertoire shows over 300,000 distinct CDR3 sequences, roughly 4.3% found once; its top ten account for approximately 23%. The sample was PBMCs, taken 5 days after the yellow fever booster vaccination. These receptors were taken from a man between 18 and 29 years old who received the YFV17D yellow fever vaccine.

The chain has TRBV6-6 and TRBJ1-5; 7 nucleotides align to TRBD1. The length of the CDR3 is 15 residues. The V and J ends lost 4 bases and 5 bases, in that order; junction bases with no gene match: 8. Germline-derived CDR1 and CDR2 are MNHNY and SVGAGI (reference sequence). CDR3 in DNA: TGTGCCAGCAGTTCGCACGGAGGGGGCGATCAGCCCCAGCATTTT. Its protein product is CASSSHGGGDQPQHF.

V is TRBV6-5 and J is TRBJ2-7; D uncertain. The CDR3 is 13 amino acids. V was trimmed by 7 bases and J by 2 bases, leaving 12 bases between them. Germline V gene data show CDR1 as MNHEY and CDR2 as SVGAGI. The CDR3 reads CASTRDGTYEQYF. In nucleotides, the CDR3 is TGTGCCAGCACTCGAGACGGAACCTACGAGCAGTACTTC.

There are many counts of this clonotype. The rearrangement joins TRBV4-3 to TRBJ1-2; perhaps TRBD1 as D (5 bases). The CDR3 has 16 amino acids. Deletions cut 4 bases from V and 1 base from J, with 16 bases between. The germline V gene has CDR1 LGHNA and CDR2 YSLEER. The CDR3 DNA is TGCGCCAGCAGCCCCACTACAGGTTTTCTTAACTATGGCTACACCTTC. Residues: CASSPTTGFLNYGYTF.

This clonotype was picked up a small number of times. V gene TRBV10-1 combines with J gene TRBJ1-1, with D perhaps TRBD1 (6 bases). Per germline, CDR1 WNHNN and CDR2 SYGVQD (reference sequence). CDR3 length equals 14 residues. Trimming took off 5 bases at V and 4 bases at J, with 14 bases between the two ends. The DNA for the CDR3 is TGCGCCAGCAGTTCTTCCCAAGGGGGCACTGAAGCTTTCTTT. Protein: CASSSSQGGTEAFF.

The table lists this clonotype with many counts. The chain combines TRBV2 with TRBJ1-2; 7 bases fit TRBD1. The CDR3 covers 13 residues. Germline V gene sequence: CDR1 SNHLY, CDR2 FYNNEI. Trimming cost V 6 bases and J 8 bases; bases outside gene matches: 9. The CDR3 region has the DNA TGTGCCAGCAGACCGACAGGGCGGACCGGCTACACCTTC. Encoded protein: CASRPTGRTGYTF.

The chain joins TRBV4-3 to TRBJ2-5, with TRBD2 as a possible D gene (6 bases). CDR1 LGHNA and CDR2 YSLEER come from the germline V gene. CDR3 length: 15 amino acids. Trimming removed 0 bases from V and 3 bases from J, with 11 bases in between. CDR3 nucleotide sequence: TGCGCCAGCAGCCAAGATGCGGGGTCAGAAGAGACCCAGTACTTC. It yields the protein CASSQDAGSEETQYF.

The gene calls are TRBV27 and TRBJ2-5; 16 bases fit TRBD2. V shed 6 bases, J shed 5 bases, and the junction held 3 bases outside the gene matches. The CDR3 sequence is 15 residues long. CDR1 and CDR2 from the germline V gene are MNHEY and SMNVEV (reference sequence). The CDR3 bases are TGTGCCAGCAGGGGACTAGCGGGGGGGCCGGAGACCCAGTACTTC. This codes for CASRGLAGGPETQYF.

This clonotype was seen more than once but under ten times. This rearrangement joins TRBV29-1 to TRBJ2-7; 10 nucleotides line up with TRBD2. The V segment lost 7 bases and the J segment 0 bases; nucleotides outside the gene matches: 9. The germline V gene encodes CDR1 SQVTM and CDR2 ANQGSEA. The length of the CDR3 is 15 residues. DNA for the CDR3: TGCAGCGCATACGAGCGGGGGGGAGGCTCCTACGAGCAGTACTTC. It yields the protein CSAYERGGGSYEQYF.

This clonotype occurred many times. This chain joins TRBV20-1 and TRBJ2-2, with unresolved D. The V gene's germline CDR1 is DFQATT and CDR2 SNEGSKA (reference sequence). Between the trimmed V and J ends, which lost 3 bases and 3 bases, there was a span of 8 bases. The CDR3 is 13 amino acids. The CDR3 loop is CSASRSYTGELFF. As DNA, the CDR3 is TGCAGTGCTAGTCGCTCTTACACCGGGGAGCTGTTTTTT.

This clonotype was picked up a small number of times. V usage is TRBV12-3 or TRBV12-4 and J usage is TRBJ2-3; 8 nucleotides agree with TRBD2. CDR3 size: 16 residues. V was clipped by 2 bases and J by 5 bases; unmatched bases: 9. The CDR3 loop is CASSLSYGGDGDTQYF. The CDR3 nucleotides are TGTGCCAGCAGTTTATCTTACGGGGGGGATGGAGATACGCAGTATTTT.

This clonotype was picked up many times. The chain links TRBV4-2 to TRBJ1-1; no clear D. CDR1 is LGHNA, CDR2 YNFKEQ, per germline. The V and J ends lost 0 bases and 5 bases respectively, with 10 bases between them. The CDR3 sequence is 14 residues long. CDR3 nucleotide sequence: TGTGCCAGCAGCCAAGACGGGTCTAAGACTGAAGCTTTCTTT. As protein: CASSQDGSKTEAFF.

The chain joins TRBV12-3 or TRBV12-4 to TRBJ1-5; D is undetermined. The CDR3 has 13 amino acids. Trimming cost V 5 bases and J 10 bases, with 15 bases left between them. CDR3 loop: CASSPEDPTPQHF. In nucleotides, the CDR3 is TGTGCCAGCAGTCCCGAGGATCCAACCCCCCAGCATTTT.

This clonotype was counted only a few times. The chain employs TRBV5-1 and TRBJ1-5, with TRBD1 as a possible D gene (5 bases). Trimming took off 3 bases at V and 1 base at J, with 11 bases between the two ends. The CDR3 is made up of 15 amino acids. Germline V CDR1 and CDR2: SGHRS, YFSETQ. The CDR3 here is CASSWQGGSNQPQHF. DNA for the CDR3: TGCGCCAGCAGCTGGCAGGGCGGCAGCAATCAGCCCCAGCATTTT.

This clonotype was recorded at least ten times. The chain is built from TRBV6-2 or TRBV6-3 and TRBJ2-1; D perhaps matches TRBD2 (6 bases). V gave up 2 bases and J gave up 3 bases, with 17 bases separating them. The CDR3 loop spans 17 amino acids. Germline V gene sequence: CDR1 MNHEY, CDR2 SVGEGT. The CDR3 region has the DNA TGTGCCAGCAGTTACCTAACGCGACTAGTTGGCTACAATGAGCAGTTCTTC. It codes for CASSYLTRLVGYNEQFF.

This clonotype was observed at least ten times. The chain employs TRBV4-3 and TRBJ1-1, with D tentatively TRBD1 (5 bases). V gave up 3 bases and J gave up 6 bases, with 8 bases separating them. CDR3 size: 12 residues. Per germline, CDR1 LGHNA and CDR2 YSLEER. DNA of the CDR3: TGCGCCAGCAGCCACCGGGGGGCTGAAGCTTTCTTT. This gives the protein CASSHRGAEAFF.

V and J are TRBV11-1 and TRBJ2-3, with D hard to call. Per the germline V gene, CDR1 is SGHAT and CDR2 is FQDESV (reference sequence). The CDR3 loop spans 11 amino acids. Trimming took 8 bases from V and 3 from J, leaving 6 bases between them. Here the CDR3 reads CASAQTDTQYF. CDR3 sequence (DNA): TGTGCCAGCGCCCAGACAGATACGCAGTATTTT.

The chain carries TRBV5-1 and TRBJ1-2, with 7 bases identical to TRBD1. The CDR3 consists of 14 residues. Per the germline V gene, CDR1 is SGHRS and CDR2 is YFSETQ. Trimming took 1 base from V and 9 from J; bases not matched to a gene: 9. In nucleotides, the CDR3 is TGCGCCAGCAGCTTGACCACAGGGGACCAACGCTACACCTTC. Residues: CASSLTTGDQRYTF. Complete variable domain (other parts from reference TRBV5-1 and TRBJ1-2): KAGVTQTPRYLIKTRGQQVTLSCSPISGHRSVSWYQQTPGQGLQFLFEYFSETQRNKGNFPGRFSGRQFSNSRSEMNVSTLELGDSALYLCASSLTTGDQRYTFGSGTRLTVV.

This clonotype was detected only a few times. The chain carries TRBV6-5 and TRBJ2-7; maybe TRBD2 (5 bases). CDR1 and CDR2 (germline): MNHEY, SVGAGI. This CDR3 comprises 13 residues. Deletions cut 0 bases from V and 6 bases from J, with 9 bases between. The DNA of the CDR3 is TGTGCCAGCAGTTACTCCCGGGGTTCCGAGCAGTACGTC. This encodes CASSYSRGSEQYV.

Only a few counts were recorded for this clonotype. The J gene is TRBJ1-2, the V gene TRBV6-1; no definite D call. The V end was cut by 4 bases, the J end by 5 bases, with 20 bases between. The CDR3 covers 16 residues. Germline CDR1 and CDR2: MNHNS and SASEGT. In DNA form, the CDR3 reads TGTGCCAGCAGTGTAACCGGGATCCAATTGGAGTATGGCTACACCTTC. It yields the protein CASSVTGIQLEYGYTF.

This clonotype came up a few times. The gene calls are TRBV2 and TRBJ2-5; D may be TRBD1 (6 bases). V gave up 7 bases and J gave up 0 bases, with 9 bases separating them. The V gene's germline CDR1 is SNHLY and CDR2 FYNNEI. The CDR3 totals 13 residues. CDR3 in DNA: TGTGCCAGCAACAGGGTCTACCAAGAGACCCAGTACTTC. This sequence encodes CASNRVYQETQYF.

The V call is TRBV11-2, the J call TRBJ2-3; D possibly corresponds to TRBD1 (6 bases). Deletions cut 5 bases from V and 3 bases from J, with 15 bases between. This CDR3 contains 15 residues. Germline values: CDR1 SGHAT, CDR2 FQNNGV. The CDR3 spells CASSVTTGSTDTQYF. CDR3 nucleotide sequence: TGTGCCAGCAGCGTCACTACAGGGAGTACAGATACGCAGTATTTT.

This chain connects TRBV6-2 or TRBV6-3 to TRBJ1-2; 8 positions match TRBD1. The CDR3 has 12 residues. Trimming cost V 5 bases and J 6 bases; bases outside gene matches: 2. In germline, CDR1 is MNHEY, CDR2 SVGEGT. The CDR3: CASSRQGNGYTF. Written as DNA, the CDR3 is TGTGCCAGCAGTCGACAGGGGAATGGCTACACCTTC.

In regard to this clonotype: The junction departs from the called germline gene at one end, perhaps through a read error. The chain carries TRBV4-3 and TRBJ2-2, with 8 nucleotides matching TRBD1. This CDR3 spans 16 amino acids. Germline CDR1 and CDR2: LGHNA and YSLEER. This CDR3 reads CASSQSGGTNTGEMFF. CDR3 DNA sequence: TGCGCCAGCAGCCAATCAGGGGGCACGAACACCGGGGAGATGTTTTTT.

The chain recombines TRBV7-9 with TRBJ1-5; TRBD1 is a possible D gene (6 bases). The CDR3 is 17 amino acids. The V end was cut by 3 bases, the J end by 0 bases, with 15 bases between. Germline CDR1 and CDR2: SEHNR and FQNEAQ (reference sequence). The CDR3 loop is CASSFTPQQGSNQPQHF. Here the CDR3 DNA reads TGTGCCAGCAGCTTTACCCCCCAACAGGGTAGCAATCAGCCCCAGCATTTT.

The CDR3 loop is CASTNYYEQYF. Here the CDR3 DNA reads TGTGCCAGCACGAACTACTACGAGCAGTACTTC. The rearrangement joins TRBV6-2 or TRBV6-3 to TRBJ2-7; D is ambiguous. Deletions cut 7 bases from V and 3 bases from J, with 7 bases between. The germline CDR1 and CDR2 sequences are MNHEY and SVGEGT. This CDR3 spans 11 amino acids.

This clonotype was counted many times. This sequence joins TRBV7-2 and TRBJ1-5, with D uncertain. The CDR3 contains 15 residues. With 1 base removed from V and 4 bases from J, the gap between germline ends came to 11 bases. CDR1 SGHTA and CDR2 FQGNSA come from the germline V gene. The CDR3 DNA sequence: TGTGCCAGCAGCTTAGTCTACAGCCCTAATCAGCCCCAGCATTTT. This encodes CASSLVYSPNQPQHF.